This TCR beta chain was recorded in a study of blood T cell repertoires in COVID-19. As for the study in general: Sites in the United States, Italy and Spain provided acute and convalescent COVID-19 samples. T cells, B-cell-depleted T cells, or PBMCs supplied cDNA or gDNA.

After removal of 2 bases from V and 0 bases from J, the junction contained 6 bases not matched to a gene. The CDR3 is 16 residues long. From germline, CDR1 is KGHSH and CDR2 LQKENI. Per the original data handling: Amplified reference gene primers provided the basis for estimating nucleated cell counts. TCRdb keeps only in-frame clones here, not all; method: immunoSEQ multiplex PCR. V, J and clone size derive from that table, while D and trimming were established from the DNA sequence. Found here are roughly 97,000 clones, about 79% of them singletons; the top ten hold 2.5% to 4%. Sequenced: peripheral blood. The chain couples TRBV18 to TRBJ1-1, with TRBD1 matching 7 bases. This clonotype was sampled from an elderly woman with active or convalescent COVID-19. The CDR3 DNA sequence: TGTGCCAGCTCACCATTCTCAGGGGGTCTGAACACTGAAGCTTTCTTT. Translated: CASSPFSGGLNTEAFF.